These 3 T cell receptor beta chains were all obtained from the same sample, sequenced in a study of T cell responses to AZD1222 COVID-19 vaccine. The repertoire was sequenced with immunoSEQ multiplex PCR; TCRdb's copy has only in-frame clones and lacks some. The sample records around 140,000 clones, about nine tenths being singletons. The specimen was peripheral blood, collected on day 0 of AZD1222 vaccination. Source of these receptors: an adult in good health.

The V gene is TRBV12-5, the J gene TRBJ2-5; 10 bases line up with TRBD1. The V gene end was trimmed by 5 bases and the J gene end by 8 bases; junction bases not matched to a gene: 8. Germline V gives CDR1 LGHNT, CDR2 FRNRAP. CDR3 length equals 14 residues. In nucleotides, the CDR3 is TGTGCTAGTGGTCACCGGGACAGGGGTTTAACCCAGTACTTC. Its protein is CASGHRDRGLTQYF.

This clone was picked up one time. The chain has TRBV11-2 and TRBJ2-7; no definite D call. Per the germline V gene, CDR1 is SGHAT and CDR2 is FQNNGV. V was shortened by 5 bases and J by 2 bases, with 13 bases between the two germline ends. The CDR3 is 14 residues long. DNA of the CDR3: TGTGCCAGCAGCCCCCTGCGTTGGGCCTACGAGCAGTACTTC. This encodes CASSPLRWAYEQYF. Full variable domain (missing parts from reference TRBV11-2 and TRBJ2-7): EAGVAQSPRYKIIEKRQSVAFWCNPISGHATLYWYQQILGQGPKLLIQFQNNGVVDDSQLPKDRFSAERLKGVDSTLKIQPAKLEDSAVYLCASSPLRWAYEQYFGPGTRLTVT.

This sequence joins TRBV19 and TRBJ1-5, with a tentative D call TRBD1 (6 bases). Germline CDR1 and CDR2: LNHDA and SQIVND (reference sequence). The CDR3 is made up of 16 amino acids. The V end was cut by 0 bases, the J end by 4 bases, with 13 bases between. Here the CDR3 DNA reads TGTGCCAGTAGTATAGATCGAGGCAGGGGAAATCAGCCCCAGCATTTT. It encodes CASSIDRGRGNQPQHF.